This T cell receptor beta chain was retrieved from a study of tumor-infiltrating lymphocytes in localized non-small cell lung cancer. At the level of the study: Several tumor histologies, both smoking statuses, and some post-neoadjuvant chemotherapy samples were included. Each patient gave resected tumor and non-adjacent uninvolved lung tissue.

Data came from immunoSEQ multiplex PCR; TCRdb stores just in-frame clones and leaves some out. The table includes approximately 15,000 clones, approximately 68% detected once. Germline V lookup: CDR1 SGHRS, CDR2 YFSETQ. This CDR3 contains 14 residues. V gave up 4 bases and J gave up 7 bases; unmatched junction bases: 4. About this clone: Its specificity is not known.

Findings and caveats of the study: Different pieces of the same tissue were used for each assay. Compared with uninvolved lung, tumors showed higher T cell infiltration by TCRbeta sequencing.

This sequence was found in a human donor with non-small cell lung cancer. What was sequenced was lung tumor tissue. The chain links TRBV5-1 to TRBJ2-2, with 10 bases identical to TRBD1. The CDR3 sequence is CASSLRTGGGELFF. The DNA of the CDR3 is TGCGCCAGCAGCCTTCGGACAGGGGGCGGGGAGCTGTTTTTT.